This T cell receptor (beta chain) was sequenced in a study of cytomegalovirus exposure and HLA in healthy donors (TCRdb year 2017). Turning to the overall study: According to a later analysis, the 110 or so validation repertoires were produced on the same platform as the roughly 720 repertoires of the first cohort. The study aimed to test whether signatures of past pathogen exposure could be identified by cataloging public T cell receptors. In addition to the first cohort of several hundred subjects, a separate validation cohort of 100 to 150 different subjects was used. To predict cytomegalovirus infection status, the study combined high-throughput TCR immunosequencing, statistical association of individual TCRs with disease status, and machine learning.

This clone was recorded once. It lacks a known antigen. No base quality information exists; no much larger clone differs at one position. Broad study findings and their caveats: Across donors, most TCR sequences were observed very rarely, whereas some public TCRs were present in many individuals. The validation cohort had no HLA typing available for a later analysis, so co-occurrence within that cohort was assessed over all 110 or so repertoires. The classifier was reported to diagnose cytomegalovirus status with high specificity and sensitivity in both the original and validation cohorts. According to the authors, the approach could potentially be generalized to other disease states and immunological phenotypes. The study gave a list of around 170 TCR beta chains associated with cytomegalovirus. Three of the identified cytomegalovirus-associated TCR beta chains were confirmed in vitro to be specific for cytomegalovirus antigens. Of the cluster scores, around 95% were above 0 in a later analysis, which found that TCRs clustered in the first cohort also tended to co-occur in the roughly 130 validation repertoires.

Libraries were prepared through the immunoSEQ multiplex PCR assay. The study's processing was this. A statistical classification framework was built to diagnose cytomegalovirus status from the catalog of TCR beta chain sequences. TCRdb took this table from immuneACCESS and kept in-frame rearrangements with V and J called. Such tables lack part of the clones; where checked against another copy, unresolved V genes explain under half of the gap, and the rest is unexplained. Clone size and V and J calls were adopted from that table, with D and trimming inferred from the DNA. The sample profile shows 70,000 to 80,000 clones; about 94% of them were found once. About 2.1% of the sample is held by the ten biggest clonotypes. The donors were included in the validation cohort of 120 subjects, a group kept apart from the roughly 670-subject first cohort. From the cysteine up to the phenylalanine, the CDR3 has a length of 16 residues. Here the CDR3 DNA is all that survives: 48 bases in frame from base 1. The germline V and J ends show losses of 5 bases and 4 bases respectively, and no gene match explains 7 bases of the junction. Reading the germline V gene (reference sequence) gives CDR1 SEHNR and CDR2 FQNEAQ.

The V and J segments used are TRBV7-9 and TRBJ1-3; 11 central nucleotides agree with TRBD1. Sequenced input: PBMCs. This receptor was taken from a woman between 18 and 29 years old in good health and CMV-seronegative. The nucleotide sequence reads TGTGCCAGCAGCCCAACCGGGACAGGGGGAGGAAACACCATATATTTT. Its translation is CASSPTGTGGGNTIYF.